These 21 T cell receptor beta chains share one sample of origin, sequenced in a study of T cells after yellow fever vaccination. TCRdb re-called the 5' RACE reads with MiXCR, one entry per CDR3 protein. The sample shows roughly 330,000 distinct CDR3 sequences, about 4% of them seen only once. Material: PBMCs, obtained 5 days after the yellow fever booster vaccination. The receptors come from a man between 18 and 29 years old who received the YFV17D yellow fever vaccine.

This clonotype was counted only a few times. V is TRBV29-1 and J is TRBJ2-5; perhaps TRBD2 as D (6 bases). V lost 3 bases and J 0 bases, leaving 11 bases between the germline ends. Germline CDR1 and CDR2: SQVTM and ANQGSEA. The CDR3 has 14 amino acids. Written as DNA, the CDR3 is TGCAGCGTTGATTTTGGAGGGGACCAAGAGACCCAGTACTTC. It yields the protein CSVDFGGDQETQYF. The entire variable domain, with the rest obtained from reference TRBV29-1 and TRBJ2-5, is as follows: SAVISQKPSRDICQRGTSLTIQCQVDSQVTMMFWYRQQPGQSLTLIATANQGSEATYESGFVIDKFPISRPNLTFSTLTVSNMSPEDSSIYLCSVDFGGDQETQYFGPGTRLLVL.

This clonotype was seen only a few times. The junction departs from germline at one end; a sequencing error may be responsible. The CDR3 coding sequence is TGCAGTGTAAATGAAATTGGGGCCGATCAGGCCCAGCATTTT. The encoded protein is CSVNEIGADQAQHF. The gene calls are TRBV20-1 and TRBJ1-5; a weak D match, TRBD1 (5 bases). The germline V gene encodes CDR1 DFQATT and CDR2 SNEGSKA (reference sequence). The length of the CDR3 is 14 residues.

V gene TRBV20-1 combines with J gene TRBJ1-4; D possibly corresponds to TRBD1 (5 bases). In germline, CDR1 is DFQATT, CDR2 SNEGSKA (reference sequence). V was pared by 0 bases and J by 9 bases, with 11 bases between. The CDR3 length is 13 residues. The CDR3 DNA reads TGCAGTGCTAGAGATCCCCAGGGTCAAAAACTGTTTTTT. This translates into CSARDPQGQKLFF.

This clonotype was observed a handful of times. The gene calls are TRBV4-3 and TRBJ1-5; D is ambiguous. The CDR3 is 14 amino acids. V lost 3 bases and J lost 7, with 13 bases in between. The germline V gene encodes CDR1 LGHNA and CDR2 YSLEER. As DNA, the CDR3 is TGCGCCAGCAGCCATAACCATAGGGAGCAGCCCCAGCATTTT. It is translated as CASSHNHREQPQHF.

The chain recombines TRBV5-1 with TRBJ2-5; D remains unclear. Trimming took 4 bases from V and 2 from J, leaving 15 bases between them. Germline CDR1 SGHRS, CDR2 YFSETQ. The CDR3 has 15 amino acids. The CDR3: CASSPLDSGQETQYF. CDR3 nucleotide sequence: TGCGCCAGCAGCCCCCTCGACTCCGGACAAGAGACCCAGTACTTC.

This clonotype was counted only a few times. The chain links TRBV6-5 to TRBJ2-2; unclear D gene. Deletions cut 2 bases from V and 5 bases from J, with 9 bases between. Germline-derived CDR1 and CDR2 are MNHEY and SVGAGI. The CDR3 is made up of 14 amino acids. This chain's CDR3 is CASSYGAATGELFF. CDR3 nucleotide sequence: TGTGCCAGCAGTTACGGCGCGGCAACCGGGGAGCTGTTTTTT.

This clonotype has more than one count but fewer than ten. J is TRBJ1-2 and V is TRBV5-4; the match to TRBD1 covers 7 bases. Losses at the gene ends were 0 bases for V and 6 bases for J; bases not matched to a gene: 8. Germline assignment: CDR1 SGHNT and CDR2 YYREEE (reference sequence). The CDR3 runs to 15 residues. In nucleotides, the CDR3 is TGTGCCAGCAGCTTGGGACAGGGTATTCTCCATGGCTACACCTTC. This sequence encodes CASSLGQGILHGYTF. The entire variable domain, with the rest obtained from reference TRBV5-4 and TRBJ1-2, is as follows: ETGVTQSPTHLIKTRGQQVTLRCSSQSGHNTVSWYQQALGQGPQFIFQYYREEENGRGNFPPRFSGLQFPNYSSELNVNALELDDSALYLCASSLGQGILHGYTFGSGTRLTVV.

This clonotype was detected many times. The chain combines TRBV27 with TRBJ1-5; the D gene is possibly TRBD1 (6 bases). The CDR3 is 15 amino acids. Trimming pared 2 bases from V and 6 bases from J, leaving 14 bases between. The germline V gene has CDR1 MNHEY and CDR2 SMNVEV (reference sequence). In DNA form, the CDR3 reads TGTGCCAGCAGTTTAACAGGGACACCCAGTCAGCCCCAGCATTTT. This translates into CASSLTGTPSQPQHF.

V is TRBV6-2 or TRBV6-3 and J is TRBJ1-2; D gene uncertain. Trimming removed 0 bases from V and 4 bases from J, with 6 bases in between. The CDR3 sequence is 13 residues long. Germline-derived CDR1 and CDR2 are MNHEY and SVGEGT. This CDR3 reads CASSYSEVYGYTF. CDR3 in DNA: TGTGCCAGCAGTTACTCCGAAGTCTATGGCTACACCTTC.

CDR3 protein: CASSVYGTGSEGYTF. The CDR3 DNA is TGTGCCAGCAGCGTATACGGGACAGGGAGTGAGGGCTACACCTTC. The chain is built from TRBV9 and TRBJ1-2, with 9 bases fitting TRBD1. The CDR3 totals 15 residues. V trimming: 1 base; J trimming: 8 bases; junction bases outside the gene matches: 9. Germline CDR1 reads SGDLS; CDR2 reads YYNGEE.

The sample holds many counts of this clonotype. The chain has TRBV7-2 and TRBJ2-6, with D tentatively TRBD1 (5 bases). Between the trimmed V and J ends, which lost 6 bases and 1 base, there was a span of 10 bases. The CDR3 covers 15 residues. Germline assignment: CDR1 SGHTA and CDR2 FQGNSA. In DNA form, the CDR3 reads TGTGCCAGCAGTACCTCAGGGTCTGGGGCCAACGTCCTGACTTTC. Its protein product is CASSTSGSGANVLTF.

This clonotype was recorded many times. CDR3 sequence: CASSLRVESAQYF. For the CDR3, the DNA is TGTGCCAGCAGCTTACGTGTGGAGTCGGCCCAGTACTTC. The chain recombines TRBV11-2 with TRBJ2-5, with no clear D. Germline V gene sequence: CDR1 SGHAT, CDR2 FQNNGV. The CDR3 covers 13 residues. The V end was cut by 2 bases, the J end by 9 bases, with 13 bases between. Drawing the rest from reference TRBV11-2 and TRBJ2-5, the complete variable domain is EAGVAQSPRYKIIEKRQSVAFWCNPISGHATLYWYQQILGQGPKLLIQFQNNGVVDDSQLPKDRFSAERLKGVDSTLKIQPAKLEDSAVYLCASSLRVESAQYFGPGTRLLVL.

This clonotype appeared many times. The chain carries TRBV5-1 and TRBJ2-5, with D perhaps matching TRBD2 (6 bases). Germline V lookup: CDR1 SGHRS, CDR2 YFSETQ. Deletions cut 6 bases from V and 3 bases from J, with 12 bases between. This CDR3 region has 13 residues. The CDR3 loop reads CASKVPGEETQYF. CDR3 nucleotides: TGCGCCAGCAAAGTACCGGGGGAAGAGACCCAGTACTTC.

In this sample, this clonotype turned up many times. The chain carries TRBV6-5 and TRBJ2-4; D not resolved. The CDR3 consists of 16 residues. Trimming cost V 0 bases and J 2 bases, with 11 bases left between them. Germline values: CDR1 MNHEY, CDR2 SVGAGI. The CDR3 sequence is CASSYSFGTTKNIQYF. The CDR3 region has the DNA TGTGCCAGCAGTTACTCTTTTGGCACAACCAAAAACATTCAGTACTTC.

This chain connects TRBV7-2 to TRBJ2-1, with 8 nucleotides matching TRBD2. Germline loops: CDR1 SGHTA, CDR2 FQGNSA. This CDR3 has 17 residues. Trimming at V came to 3 bases and at J to 0 bases, leaving 7 bases not matched to a gene. The CDR3, as DNA: TGTGCCAGCAGCTTCCAGCGGGGGCCGAGCTCCTACAATGAGCAGTTCTTC. It yields the protein CASSFQRGPSSYNEQFF.

The chain couples TRBV6-2 or TRBV6-3 to TRBJ2-3; D ambiguous. The CDR3 length is 16 residues. The germline CDR1 and CDR2 sequences are MNHEY and SVGEGT. Trimming took 1 base from V and 3 from J, leaving 14 bases between them. CDR3 sequence: CASSYWGSVHTDTQYF. The CDR3 DNA follows: TGTGCCAGCAGTTACTGGGGTTCGGTTCATACAGATACGCAGTATTTT.

The chain combines TRBV12-3 or TRBV12-4 with TRBJ1-2; tentatively, D is TRBD1 (5 bases). V gave up 7 bases and J gave up 8 bases, with 17 bases separating them. There are 13 residues in the CDR3. Here the CDR3 reads CASTPNQGGGYTF. CDR3 DNA sequence: TGTGCCAGCACCCCCAATCAGGGAGGCGGCTACACCTTC.

Ten or more counts support this clonotype. The V and J genes are TRBV5-1 and TRBJ2-1; TRBD1 is a possible D gene (6 bases). V was trimmed by 5 bases and J by 5 bases, leaving 17 bases between them. The germline CDR1 and CDR2 sequences are SGHRS and YFSETQ. This CDR3 region has 15 residues. As DNA, the CDR3 is TGCGCCAGCAGTTTCGTGGGGGCCCAGGACAATGAGCAGTTCTTC. As protein: CASSFVGAQDNEQFF. The whole variable domain, remainder taken from reference TRBV5-1 and TRBJ2-1, is KAGVTQTPRYLIKTRGQQVTLSCSPISGHRSVSWYQQTPGQGLQFLFEYFSETQRNKGNFPGRFSGRQFSNSRSEMNVSTLELGDSALYLCASSFVGAQDNEQFFGPGTRLTVL.

In this sample, this clonotype turned up a few times. V and J are TRBV7-3 and TRBJ2-6; D is unresolved. Germline CDR1 SGHTA, CDR2 FQGTGA. The germline V and J ends were trimmed by 5 bases and 1 base, with 9 bases remaining between them. The CDR3 totals 15 residues. CDR3 sequence reads: CASSPTRSGANVLTF. In DNA, the CDR3 is TGTGCCAGCAGCCCCACCCGATCTGGGGCCAACGTCCTGACTTTC.

This clonotype was counted at least ten times. The chain couples TRBV14 to TRBJ1-2, with 8 bases lining up with TRBD1. The CDR3 has 13 residues. J lost 3 bases, V lost 3 bases, and 0 bases had no gene match. Per the germline V gene, CDR1 is SGHDN and CDR2 is FVKESK. The CDR3, as DNA: TGTGCCAGCAGCCAGACAGGGGACTATGGCTACACCTTC. Protein: CASSQTGDYGYTF.

The rearrangement uses TRBV20-1 and TRBJ2-5; 12 bases fit TRBD2. The CDR3 consists of 15 residues. V was clipped by 1 base and J by 0 bases; unmatched bases: 0. The germline V gene has CDR1 DFQATT and CDR2 SNEGSKA (reference sequence). As DNA, the CDR3 is TGCAGTGCTAGAGGACTAGCGGGGGACCAAGAGACCCAGTACTTC. Protein: CSARGLAGDQETQYF.